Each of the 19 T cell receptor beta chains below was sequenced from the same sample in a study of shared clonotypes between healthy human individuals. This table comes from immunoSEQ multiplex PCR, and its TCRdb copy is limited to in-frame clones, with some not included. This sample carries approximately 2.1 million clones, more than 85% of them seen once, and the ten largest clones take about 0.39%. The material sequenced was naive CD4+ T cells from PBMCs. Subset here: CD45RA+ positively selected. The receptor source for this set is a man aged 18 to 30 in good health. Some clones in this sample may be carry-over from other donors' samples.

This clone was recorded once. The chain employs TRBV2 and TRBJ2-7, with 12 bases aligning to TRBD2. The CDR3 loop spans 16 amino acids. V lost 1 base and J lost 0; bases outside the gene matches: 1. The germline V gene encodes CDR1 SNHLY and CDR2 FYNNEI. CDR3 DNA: TGTGCCAGCAGTGAAGGGACTAGCGGGAACTCCTACGAGCAGTACTTC. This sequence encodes CASSEGTSGNSYEQYF.

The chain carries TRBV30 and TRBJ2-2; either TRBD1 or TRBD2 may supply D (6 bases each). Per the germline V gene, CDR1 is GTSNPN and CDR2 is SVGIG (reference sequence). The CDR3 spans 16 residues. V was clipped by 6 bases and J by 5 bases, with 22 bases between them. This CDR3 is CACHPIQGGLTGELFF. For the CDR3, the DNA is TGTGCCTGCCACCCAATACAGGGAGGTCTTACCGGGGAGCTGTTTTTT.

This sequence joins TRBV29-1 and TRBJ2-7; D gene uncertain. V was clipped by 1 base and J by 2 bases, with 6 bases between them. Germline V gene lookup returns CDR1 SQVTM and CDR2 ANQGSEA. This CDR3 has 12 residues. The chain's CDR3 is CSVEAHPYEQYF. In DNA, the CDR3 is TGCAGCGTTGAAGCCCACCCCTACGAGCAGTACTTC.

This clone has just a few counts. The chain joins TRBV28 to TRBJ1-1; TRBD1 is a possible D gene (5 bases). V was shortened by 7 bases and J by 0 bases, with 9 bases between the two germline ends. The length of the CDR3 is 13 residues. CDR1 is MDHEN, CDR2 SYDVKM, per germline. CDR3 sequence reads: CASNTGLNTEAFF. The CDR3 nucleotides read TGTGCCAGCAACACGGGACTGAACACTGAAGCTTTCTTT.

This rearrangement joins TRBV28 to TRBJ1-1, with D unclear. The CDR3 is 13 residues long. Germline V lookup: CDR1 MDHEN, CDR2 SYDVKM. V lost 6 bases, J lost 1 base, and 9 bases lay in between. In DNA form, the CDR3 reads TGTGCCAGCAGATTTAACCCGAACACTGAAGCTTTCTTT. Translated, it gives CASRFNPNTEAFF.

CDR3 region: CASSLGTLRNNVLTF. DNA of the CDR3: TGTGCCAGCAGCCTTGGGACACTGAGGAATAACGTCCTGACTTTC. The rearrangement joins TRBV5-6 to TRBJ2-6, with a possible D match to TRBD1 (6 bases). V was clipped by 4 bases and J by 10 bases, with 18 bases between them. In germline, CDR1 is SGHDT, CDR2 YYEEEE. The CDR3 covers 15 residues. Variable domain in full (rest from reference TRBV5-6 and TRBJ2-6): DAGVTQSPTHLIKTRGQQVTLRCSPKSGHDTVSWYQQALGQGPQFIFQYYEEEERQRGNFPDRFSGHQFPNYSSELNVNALLLGDSALYLCASSLGTLRNNVLTFGAGSRLTVL.

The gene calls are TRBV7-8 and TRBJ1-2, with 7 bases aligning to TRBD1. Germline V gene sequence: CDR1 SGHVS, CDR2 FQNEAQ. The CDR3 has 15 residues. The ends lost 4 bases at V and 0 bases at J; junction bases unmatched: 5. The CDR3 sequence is CASSSRQGANYGYTF. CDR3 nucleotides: TGTGCCAGCAGCTCTCGACAGGGAGCTAACTATGGCTACACCTTC.

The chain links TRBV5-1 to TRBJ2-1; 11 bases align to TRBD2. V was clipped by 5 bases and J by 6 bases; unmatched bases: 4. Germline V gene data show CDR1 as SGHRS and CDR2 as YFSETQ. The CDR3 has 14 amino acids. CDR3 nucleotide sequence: TGCGCCAGCAGACTAGCGGGAGTGCCCAATGAGCAGTTCTTC. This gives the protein CASRLAGVPNEQFF.

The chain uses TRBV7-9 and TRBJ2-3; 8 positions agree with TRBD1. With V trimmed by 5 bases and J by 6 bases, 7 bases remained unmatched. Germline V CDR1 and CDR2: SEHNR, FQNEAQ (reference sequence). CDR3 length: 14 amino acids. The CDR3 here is CASSIGQGSDTQYF. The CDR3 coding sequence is TGTGCCAGCAGCATAGGACAGGGTTCCGATACGCAGTATTTT.

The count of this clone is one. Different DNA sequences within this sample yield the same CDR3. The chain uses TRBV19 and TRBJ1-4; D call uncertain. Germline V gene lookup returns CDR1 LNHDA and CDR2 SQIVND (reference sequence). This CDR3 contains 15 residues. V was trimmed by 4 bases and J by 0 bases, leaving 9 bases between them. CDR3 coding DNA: TGTGCCAGTAGTAATCCGGGAGCAACTAATGAAAAACTGTTTTTT. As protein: CASSNPGATNEKLFF.

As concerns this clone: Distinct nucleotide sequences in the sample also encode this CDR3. The CDR3 nucleotides are TGCGCCAGCAGCTTGGGGGTAGGAGAGACCCAGTACTTC. This sequence encodes CASSLGVGETQYF. The chain combines TRBV5-1 with TRBJ2-5; D is unclear. Trimming left V 0 bases short and J 4 bases short, with 7 bases between. This CDR3 comprises 13 residues. Germline CDR1 and CDR2: SGHRS and YFSETQ.

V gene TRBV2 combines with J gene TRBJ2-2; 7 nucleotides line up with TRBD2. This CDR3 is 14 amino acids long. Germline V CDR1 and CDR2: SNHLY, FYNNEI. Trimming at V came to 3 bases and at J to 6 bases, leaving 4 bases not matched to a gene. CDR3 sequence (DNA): TGTGCCAGCAGTGATGGGACTATGGCCGGGGAGCTGTTTTTT. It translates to CASSDGTMAGELFF.

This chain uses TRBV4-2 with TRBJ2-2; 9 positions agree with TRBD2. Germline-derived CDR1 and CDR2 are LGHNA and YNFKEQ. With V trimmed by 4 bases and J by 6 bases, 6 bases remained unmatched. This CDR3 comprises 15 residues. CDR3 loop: CASSRSGSSPGELFF. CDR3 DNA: TGTGCCAGCAGCCGTAGCGGGAGTTCCCCCGGGGAGCTGTTTTTT.

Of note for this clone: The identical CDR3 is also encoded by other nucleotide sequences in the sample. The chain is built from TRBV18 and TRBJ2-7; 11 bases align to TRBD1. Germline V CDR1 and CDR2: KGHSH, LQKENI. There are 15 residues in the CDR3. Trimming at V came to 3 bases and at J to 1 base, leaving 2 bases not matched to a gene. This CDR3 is CASSPGTGGSYEQYF. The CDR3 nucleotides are TGTGCCAGCTCACCCGGGACAGGGGGTTCCTACGAGCAGTACTTC.

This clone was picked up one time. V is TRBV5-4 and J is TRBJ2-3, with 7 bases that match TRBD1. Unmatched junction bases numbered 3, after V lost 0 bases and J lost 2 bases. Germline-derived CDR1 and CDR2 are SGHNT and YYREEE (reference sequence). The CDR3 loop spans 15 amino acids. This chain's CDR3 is CASSLGGTDTDTQYF. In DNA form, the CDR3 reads TGTGCCAGCAGCTTGGGAGGGACAGACACAGATACGCAGTATTTT.

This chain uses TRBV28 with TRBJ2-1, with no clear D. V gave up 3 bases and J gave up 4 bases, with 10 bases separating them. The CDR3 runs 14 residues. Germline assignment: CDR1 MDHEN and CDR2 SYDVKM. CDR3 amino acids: CASSFSPSYNEQFF. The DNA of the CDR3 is TGTGCCAGCAGTTTTTCCCCGTCGTACAATGAGCAGTTCTTC.

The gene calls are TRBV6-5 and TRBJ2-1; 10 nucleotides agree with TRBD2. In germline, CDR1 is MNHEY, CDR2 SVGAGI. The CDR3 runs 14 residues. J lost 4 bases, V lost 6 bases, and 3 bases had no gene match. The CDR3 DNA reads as TGTGCCAGCAGCATGACTAGCGGGTACAATGAGCAGTTCTTC. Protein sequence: CASSMTSGYNEQFF.

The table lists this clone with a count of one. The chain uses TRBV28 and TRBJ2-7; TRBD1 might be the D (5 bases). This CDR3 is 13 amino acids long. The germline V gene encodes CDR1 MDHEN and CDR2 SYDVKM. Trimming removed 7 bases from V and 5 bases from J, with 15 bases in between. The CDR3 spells CASTSPQGHEQYF. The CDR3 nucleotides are TGTGCCAGCACCTCACCCCAGGGTCACGAGCAGTACTTC. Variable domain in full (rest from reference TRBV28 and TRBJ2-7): DVKVTQSSRYLVKRTGEKVFLECVQDMDHENMFWYRQDPGLGLRLIYFSYDVKMKEKGDIPEGYSVSREKKERFSLILESASTNQTSMYLCASTSPQGHEQYFGPGTRLTVT.

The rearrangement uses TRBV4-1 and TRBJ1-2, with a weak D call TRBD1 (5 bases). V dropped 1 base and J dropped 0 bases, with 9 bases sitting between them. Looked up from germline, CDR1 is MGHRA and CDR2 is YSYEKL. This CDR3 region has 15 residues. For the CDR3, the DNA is TGCGCCAGCAGCCAAGGGGGCCAGACTAACTATGGCTACACCTTC. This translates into CASSQGGQTNYGYTF.